The rows below give T cell receptor beta chains drawn from one sample of a study of beta chain features in type 1 diabetes. Sequencing was performed with immunoSEQ multiplex PCR; in TCRdb, only in-frame clones are kept and a portion is missing. This table has under 200,000 clones, around 8.6% appearing once. Sequenced: central memory CD4+ T cells from blood. The receptors stem from a woman under 30 with type 1 diabetes. CDR3s include the opening cysteine and the closing phenylalanine or tryptophan. The order of the fields is J gene, clone size, D gene, V gene, CDR3 protein, CDR3 DNA. The D gene is left open where the match is weak. Clone size, where shown, is once, few, many, or a class for clones that have expanded.

J gene: TRBJ2-7
clone size: -
D gene: TRBD1
V gene: TRBV25-1
CDR3 protein: CASSLTGRYEQYF
CDR3 DNA: TGTGCCAGCAGTCTGACAGGGCGCTACGAGCAGTACTTC

J gene: TRBJ2-5
clone size: -
D gene: TRBD2
V gene: TRBV10-1
CDR3 protein: CASSDTASGGETQYF
CDR3 DNA: TGCGCCAGCAGTGATACGGCTAGCGGGGGAGAGACCCAGTACTTC

J gene: TRBJ2-3
clone size: -
D gene: -
V gene: TRBV5-6
CDR3 protein: CASSLASPKDTQYF
CDR3 DNA: TGTGCCAGCAGCTTGGCGAGCCCAAAGGATACGCAGTATTTT

J gene: TRBJ1-2
clone size: -
D gene: TRBD1
V gene: TRBV4-3
CDR3 protein: CASSQDQWSTGGYGYTF
CDR3 DNA: TGCGCCAGCAGCCAAGATCAGTGGTCGACAGGGGGCTATGGCTACACCTTC

J gene: TRBJ1-5
clone size: few
D gene: TRBD1
V gene: TRBV2
CDR3 protein: CASSGGQGNQPQHF
CDR3 DNA: TGTGCCAGCAGTGGGGGACAGGGGAATCAGCCCCAGCATTTT

J gene: TRBJ1-2
clone size: -
D gene: TRBD1
V gene: TRBV11-3
CDR3 protein: CASSLDRTNYGYTF
CDR3 DNA: TGTGCCAGCAGCTTGGACAGGACTAACTATGGCTACACCTTC

J gene: TRBJ1-2
clone size: -
D gene: -
V gene: TRBV5-6
CDR3 protein: CASSLKTGGYGYTF
CDR3 DNA: TGTGCCAGCAGCTTGAAGACCGGGGGGTATGGCTACACCTTC

J gene: TRBJ1-5
clone size: -
D gene: -
V gene: TRBV7-2
CDR3 protein: CASSLSNQPQHF
CDR3 DNA: TGTGCCAGCAGCCTGTCGAATCAGCCCCAGCATTTT

J gene: TRBJ2-1
clone size: -
D gene: TRBD1
V gene: TRBV9
CDR3 protein: CASSVVGQGDEQFF
CDR3 DNA: TGTGCCAGCAGCGTAGTGGGACAGGGGGATGAGCAGTTCTTC

J gene: TRBJ1-4
clone size: few
D gene: TRBD1
V gene: TRBV6-5
CDR3 protein: CASRSTGGEKLFF
CDR3 DNA: TGTGCCAGCAGATCAACAGGGGGCGAAAAACTGTTTTTT

J gene: TRBJ1-2
clone size: few
D gene: TRBD1
V gene: TRBV28
CDR3 protein: CASGDRGRRGYGYTF
CDR3 DNA: TGTGCCAGCGGAGACAGGGGTCGGAGAGGATATGGCTACACCTTC

J gene: TRBJ2-2
clone size: -
D gene: TRBD1
V gene: TRBV4-3
CDR3 protein: CASSPQGASLITGELFF
CDR3 DNA: TGCGCCAGCAGCCCACAGGGGGCCAGTCTTATTACCGGGGAGCTGTTTTTT

J gene: TRBJ2-3
clone size: -
D gene: -
V gene: TRBV5-1
CDR3 protein: CASSGGWSTVTDTQYF
CDR3 DNA: TGCGCCAGCAGCGGGGGGTGGAGTACGGTAACAGATACGCAGTATTTT

J gene: TRBJ1-2
clone size: few
D gene: -
V gene: TRBV6-5
CDR3 protein: CASRRTQNYGYTF
CDR3 DNA: TGTGCCAGCAGAAGGACACAGAACTATGGCTACACCTTC

J gene: TRBJ2-5
clone size: few
D gene: TRBD1
V gene: TRBV29-1
CDR3 protein: CSAVPRTGVQETQYF
CDR3 DNA: TGCAGCGCAGTCCCCAGGACAGGGGTGCAGGAGACCCAGTACTTC

J gene: TRBJ2-7
clone size: -
D gene: TRBD2
V gene: TRBV5-4
CDR3 protein: CASSPGRVAGGYEQYF
CDR3 DNA: TGTGCCAGCAGTCCCGGTCGGGTAGCGGGAGGGTACGAGCAGTACTTC

J gene: TRBJ2-5
clone size: few
D gene: TRBD2
V gene: TRBV10-3
CDR3 protein: CAISESGGGETQYF
CDR3 DNA: TGTGCCATCAGTGAGTCGGGCGGGGGAGAGACCCAGTACTTC

J gene: TRBJ2-7
clone size: -
D gene: -
V gene: TRBV6-5
CDR3 protein: CASSNIQHVRQYF
CDR3 DNA: TGTGCCAGCAGCAACATTCAACATGTCAGGCAGTACTTC

J gene: TRBJ2-2
clone size: -
D gene: -
V gene: TRBV11-3
CDR3 protein: CASSKQDTGELFF
CDR3 DNA: TGTGCCAGCAGTAAACAGGACACCGGGGAGCTGTTTTTT

J gene: TRBJ2-2
clone size: few
D gene: -
V gene: TRBV5-1
CDR3 protein: CASSGLGTGELFF
CDR3 DNA: TGCGCCAGCAGCGGTTTAGGGACAGGGGAGCTGTTTTTT

J gene: TRBJ2-7
clone size: -
D gene: -
V gene: TRBV28
CDR3 protein: CASSLTREQYF
CDR3 DNA: TGTGCCAGCAGTTTAACCCGGGAGCAGTACTTC

J gene: TRBJ1-1
clone size: few
D gene: -
V gene: TRBV20-1
CDR3 protein: CSASMNTEAFF
CDR3 DNA: TGCAGTGCTAGTATGAACACTGAAGCTTTCTTT

J gene: TRBJ2-7
clone size: few
D gene: -
V gene: TRBV27
CDR3 protein: CASKPGAYLSYEQYF
CDR3 DNA: TGTGCCAGCAAACCTGGGGCCTACCTCTCCTACGAGCAGTACTTC

J gene: TRBJ1-2
clone size: -
D gene: -
V gene: TRBV19
CDR3 protein: CASTKHNYGYTF
CDR3 DNA: TGTGCCAGTACCAAACACAACTATGGCTACACCTTC

J gene: TRBJ1-2
clone size: -
D gene: -
V gene: TRBV4-3
CDR3 protein: CASSQDTQAYGYTF
CDR3 DNA: TGCGCCAGCAGCCAAGACACACAGGCTTATGGCTACACCTTC

J gene: TRBJ1-1
clone size: -
D gene: TRBD1
V gene: TRBV7-9
CDR3 protein: CASSSGQMNTEAFF
CDR3 DNA: TGTGCCAGCAGCTCGGGACAGATGAACACTGAAGCTTTCTTT

J gene: TRBJ2-7
clone size: -
D gene: TRBD1
V gene: TRBV7-2
CDR3 protein: CASSPERDRVTEQYF
CDR3 DNA: TGTGCCAGCAGCCCCGAAAGGGACAGGGTAACCGAGCAGTACTTC

J gene: TRBJ2-5
clone size: -
D gene: TRBD1
V gene: TRBV9
CDR3 protein: CASSVGTGGRGIGETQYF
CDR3 DNA: TGTGCCAGCAGCGTTGGGACAGGGGGAAGGGGAATTGGAGAGACCCAGTACTTC

J gene: TRBJ1-5
clone size: few
D gene: TRBD1
V gene: TRBV28
CDR3 protein: CASSDSDRGNQPQHF
CDR3 DNA: TGTGCCAGCAGTGACTCCGACAGGGGCAATCAGCCCCAGCATTTT

J gene: TRBJ1-1
clone size: few
D gene: -
V gene: TRBV30
CDR3 protein: CAWSFTGRSNTEAFF
CDR3 DNA: TGTGCCTGGAGTTTTACAGGGAGATCGAACACTGAAGCTTTCTTT

J gene: TRBJ1-4
clone size: -
D gene: TRBD1
V gene: TRBV7-9
CDR3 protein: CASSWGTGQLFF
CDR3 DNA: TGTGCCAGCAGCTGGGGGACAGGGCAACTGTTTTTT

J gene: TRBJ1-1
clone size: few
D gene: -
V gene: TRBV15
CDR3 protein: CATSTVNGRGTEAFF
CDR3 DNA: TGTGCCACCAGCACTGTGAATGGCAGGGGCACTGAAGCTTTCTTT

J gene: TRBJ2-1
clone size: few
D gene: -
V gene: TRBV7-3
CDR3 protein: CASSLTWQDNEQFF
CDR3 DNA: TGTGCCAGCAGCTTAACGTGGCAGGACAATGAGCAGTTCTTC

J gene: TRBJ2-1
clone size: -
D gene: TRBD1
V gene: TRBV7-2
CDR3 protein: CASSPWQGANEQFF
CDR3 DNA: TGTGCCAGCAGCCCCTGGCAGGGGGCGAATGAGCAGTTCTTC

J gene: TRBJ2-1
clone size: -
D gene: TRBD2
V gene: TRBV7-2
CDR3 protein: CASSPGLGISEQFF
CDR3 DNA: TGTGCCAGCAGCCCAGGACTAGGGATCAGTGAGCAGTTCTTC

J gene: TRBJ2-7
clone size: few
D gene: TRBD2
V gene: TRBV7-2
CDR3 protein: CASSQQRENYEQYF
CDR3 DNA: TGTGCCAGCAGCCAACAGCGGGAGAACTACGAGCAGTACTTC

J gene: TRBJ2-6
clone size: -
D gene: -
V gene: TRBV18
CDR3 protein: CASSPAGTFGANVLTF
CDR3 DNA: TGTGCCAGCTCACCGGCAGGGACATTTGGGGCCAACGTCCTGACTTTC

J gene: TRBJ2-1
clone size: few
D gene: -
V gene: TRBV28
CDR3 protein: CASRPEGFLRHEQFF
CDR3 DNA: TGTGCCAGCAGGCCGGAGGGGTTCCTTAGGCATGAGCAGTTCTTC

J gene: TRBJ1-2
clone size: -
D gene: TRBD1
V gene: TRBV28
CDR3 protein: CATRQGNYGYTF
CDR3 DNA: TGTGCCACCCGACAGGGGAACTATGGCTACACCTTC

J gene: TRBJ2-3
clone size: -
D gene: TRBD2
V gene: TRBV11-3
CDR3 protein: CASSAGRGGGTDTQYF
CDR3 DNA: TGTGCCAGCAGCGCCGGGCGCGGGGGAGGCACAGATACGCAGTATTTT

J gene: TRBJ2-1
clone size: -
D gene: TRBD2
V gene: TRBV20-1
CDR3 protein: CSALREVEQFF
CDR3 DNA: TGCAGTGCCCTGCGGGAGGTTGAGCAGTTCTTC